This passage covers 26 T cell receptor beta chains from one sample sequenced in a study of a mutant IDH1 vaccine in newly diagnosed glioma. Profiled with immunoSEQ multiplex PCR; TCRdb holds only in-frame clones, not every one. Of tens of thousands of clones detected, 79% appear once; the ten largest clones hold about 7.5%. Regarding time point: baseline, week 1 (first vaccination visit). As for treatment: pre-vaccination baseline after standard-of-care therapy. The sample was PBMCs, taken from a glioma patient treated with radiotherapy, temozolomide or both. The origin of the receptors is a man aged 50-60 years with glioma.

V gene TRBV19 combines with J gene TRBJ2-2; 8 nucleotides match TRBD1. There are 14 residues in the CDR3. V dropped 10 bases and J dropped 6; count of bases not matched to a gene: 10. Germline V gives CDR1 LNHDA, CDR2 SQIVND (reference sequence). This CDR3 reads CATRDRISAGELFF. CDR3 DNA sequence: TGTGCCACGCGGGACAGGATTTCTGCCGGGGAGCTGTTTTTT.

The V gene is TRBV10-3, the J gene TRBJ1-4; D ambiguous. The CDR3 has 15 amino acids. The V and J ends lost 0 bases and 11 bases respectively, with 16 bases between them. Germline values: CDR1 ENHRY, CDR2 SYGVKD. CDR3: CAISESRQAAGKLFF. Written as DNA, the CDR3 is TGTGCCATCAGTGAGTCGCGGCAGGCCGCCGGGAAACTGTTTTTT.

The chain joins TRBV5-1 to TRBJ1-1; 8 nucleotides line up with TRBD1. This CDR3 is built from 15 residues. Germline V gene data show CDR1 as SGHRS and CDR2 as YFSETQ. V trimming: 2 bases; J trimming: 1 base; junction bases outside the gene matches: 4. The DNA for the CDR3 is TGCGCCAGCAGCTTAAGTGGACAGGGGAACACTGAAGCTTTCTTT. It yields the protein CASSLSGQGNTEAFF.

V is TRBV7-8 and J is TRBJ2-3, with 10 nucleotides matching TRBD2. J gave up 0 bases and V 1 base, and 13 bases lay outside the gene matches. Germline V gene data show CDR1 as SGHVS and CDR2 as FQNEAQ. CDR3 length equals 20 residues. CDR3 in amino acids: CASSLERLSGGAISTDTQYF. The CDR3 DNA is TGTGCCAGCAGCTTAGAGCGGCTCAGCGGGGGGGCCATTAGCACAGATACGCAGTATTTT.

The CDR3 DNA reads TGTGCCAGCAGTGGGGACGGTTACGAGCAGTACTTC. Residues: CASSGDGYEQYF. The J gene is TRBJ2-7, the V gene TRBV2; the D call may be TRBD1 or TRBD2 (5 bases each). V lost 4 bases to trimming and J lost 4 bases, with 8 bases between them. CDR1 and CDR2 (germline): SNHLY, FYNNEI. This CDR3 contains 12 residues.

The chain links TRBV4-3 to TRBJ2-7; D not certain. Trimming cost V 0 bases and J 2 bases, with 23 bases left between them. The CDR3 has 19 amino acids. Germline values: CDR1 LGHNA, CDR2 YSLEER. The CDR3 sequence is CASSQEVRRSASAAYEQYF. CDR3 nucleotide sequence: TGCGCCAGCAGCCAAGAGGTCAGGCGCTCAGCCTCCGCGGCCTACGAGCAGTACTTC.

This rearrangement joins TRBV5-1 to TRBJ2-5, with D possibly being TRBD2 (6 bases). V lost 2 bases to trimming and J lost 4 bases, with 12 bases between them. CDR1 and CDR2 (germline): SGHRS, YFSETQ. The CDR3 totals 14 residues. CDR3 bases: TGCGCCAGCAGCTTAGGGAGGCAGGGAGAGACCCAGTACTTC. Amino acid sequence: CASSLGRQGETQYF.

Many counts were recorded for this clone. V usage is TRBV18 and J usage is TRBJ2-3, with D possibly being TRBD2 (6 bases). CDR3 length: 13 residues. V lost 5 bases, J lost 3 bases, and 9 bases lay in between. The germline V gene has CDR1 KGHSH and CDR2 LQKENI. As DNA, the CDR3 is TGTGCCAGCTCATCGGCGGGGACAGATACGCAGTATTTT. This codes for CASSSAGTDTQYF.

This clone was found a few times. The V call is TRBV28, the J call TRBJ2-1; a weak D match, TRBD2 (6 bases). This CDR3 contains 16 residues. V was cut by 5 bases and J by 2 bases, with 16 bases left in between. Germline CDR1 and CDR2: MDHEN and SYDVKM. The CDR3 DNA sequence: TGTGCCAGCAGTGGGGGGAACGACAAAGCCTACAATGAGCAGTTCTTC. Translating it yields CASSGGNDKAYNEQFF.

The J gene is TRBJ1-5, the V gene TRBV28; D possibly corresponds to TRBD1 (6 bases). Germline CDR1 MDHEN, CDR2 SYDVKM. This CDR3 contains 14 residues. V lost 7 bases and J 7 bases, leaving 17 bases between the germline ends. CDR3 in amino acids: CASMGRGPWQPQHF. DNA for the CDR3: TGTGCCAGCATGGGCAGGGGCCCTTGGCAGCCCCAGCATTTT.

This chain links TRBV30 with TRBJ2-5; maybe TRBD1 (6 bases). The germline V and J ends were trimmed by 4 bases and 4 bases, with 10 bases remaining between them. The length of the CDR3 is 12 residues. Germline CDR1 and CDR2: GTSNPN and SVGIG (reference sequence). CDR3 nucleotide sequence: TGTGCCTGGACTACAGGGACAGAGACCCAGTACTTC. Its protein product is CAWTTGTETQYF.

The chain joins TRBV5-6 to TRBJ2-4; D remains unclear. Trimming shortened V by 0 bases and J by 3 bases, and 10 bases separated the two germline ends. In germline, CDR1 is SGHDT, CDR2 YYEEEE. CDR3 length: 15 amino acids. The CDR3 region has the DNA TGTGCCAGCAGCTTGGAGGGTCGGCACAAAAACATTCAGTACTTC. It translates to CASSLEGRHKNIQYF.

The chain joins TRBV27 to TRBJ2-7, with D maybe TRBD2 (7 bases). V was cut by 5 bases and J by 3 bases, with 14 bases left in between. Germline CDR1 reads MNHEY; CDR2 reads SMNVEV (reference sequence). The CDR3 extends over 14 amino acids. Written as DNA, the CDR3 is TGTGCCAGCAGTCTAAACAGGGAGGGCTACGAGCAGTACTTC. Translation gives CASSLNREGYEQYF.

The J gene is TRBJ2-2, the V gene TRBV6-6; 9 bases match TRBD2. With V trimmed by 6 bases and J by 2 bases, 7 bases remained unmatched. There are 16 residues in the CDR3. Germline CDR1 and CDR2: MNHNY and SVGAGI (reference sequence). The CDR3 coding sequence is TGTGCCAGCAGGGACCTAGCGGGGATAAACACCGGGGAGCTGTTTTTT. Translating it yields CASRDLAGINTGELFF.

V usage is TRBV15 and J usage is TRBJ1-4; no definite D call. In germline, CDR1 is LNHNV, CDR2 YYDKDF (reference sequence). The CDR3 is made up of 13 amino acids. This CDR3 is CAAREGMVEKLFF. The CDR3 DNA sequence: TGTGCTGCTCGTGAGGGCATGGTTGAAAAACTGTTTTTT.

This clone has more than one count but fewer than ten. The chain has TRBV4-2 and TRBJ1-1; no firm D call. Germline V CDR1 and CDR2: LGHNA, YNFKEQ. CDR3 length: 16 residues. The V gene lost 4 bases and the J gene lost 3 bases, with 18 bases spanning the gap. The DNA for the CDR3 is TGTGCCAGCAGCCGCTTGGGAGAAGGATCCCACACTGAAGCTTTCTTT. It specifies CASSRLGEGSHTEAFF.

The CDR3 sequence is CASRGTEPYGYTF. CDR3 coding DNA: TGCGCCAGCAGGGGGACAGAACCCTATGGCTACACCTTC. This chain connects TRBV5-1 to TRBJ1-2, with 7 bases lining up with TRBD1. The V gene end was trimmed by 5 bases and the J gene end by 4 bases; junction bases not matched to a gene: 5. The germline CDR1 and CDR2 sequences are SGHRS and YFSETQ. The CDR3 is made up of 13 amino acids.

This clone appeared once. The V and J genes are TRBV29-1 and TRBJ1-2, with 8 nucleotides matching TRBD1. The CDR3 contains 13 residues. The germline CDR1 and CDR2 sequences are SQVTM and ANQGSEA. V gave up 6 bases and J gave up 4 bases; unmatched junction bases: 7. The CDR3 coding sequence is TGCAGCGTCGCGGACAGGGTGCCCTATGGCTACACCTTC. Translation: CSVADRVPYGYTF.

V usage is TRBV10-3 and J usage is TRBJ2-1; 9 positions match TRBD2. The CDR3 is 15 amino acids. The germline V gene has CDR1 ENHRY and CDR2 SYGVKD. Trimming at V came to 6 bases and at J to 8 bases, leaving 11 bases not matched to a gene. The CDR3 sequence: CAIRSSGGPGDEQFF. The CDR3 DNA is TGTGCCATCAGATCAAGCGGGGGGCCTGGCGATGAGCAGTTCTTC.

This chain links TRBV5-1 with TRBJ1-2, with 12 bases aligning to TRBD1. CDR1 is SGHRS, CDR2 YFSETQ, per germline. CDR3 length: 14 residues. This CDR3 reads CASGTGGGNYGYTF. Written as DNA, the CDR3 is TGCGCGTCGGGGACAGGGGGCGGAAACTATGGCTACACCTTC.

The chain couples TRBV6-5 to TRBJ2-1; 8 bases are shared with TRBD1. The V gene end was trimmed by 6 bases and the J gene end by 4 bases; junction bases not matched to a gene: 5. This CDR3 has 14 amino acids. Per the germline V gene, CDR1 is MNHEY and CDR2 is SVGAGI. The CDR3 DNA reads TGTGCCAGCAGGGGGGACAGGAGATACAATGAGCAGTTCTTC. Translated, it gives CASRGDRRYNEQFF.

The chain recombines TRBV5-1 with TRBJ2-1, with 7 nucleotides matching TRBD2. The CDR3 extends over 15 amino acids. CDR1 SGHRS and CDR2 YFSETQ come from the germline V gene. Trimming cost V 3 bases and J 0 bases; bases outside gene matches: 3. In DNA, the CDR3 is TGCGCCAGCAGCTCAAGCGGGGCCTCCTACAATGAGCAGTTCTTC. This translates into CASSSSGASYNEQFF.

The CDR3 loop reads CASSVDPAGNSYEQYF. CDR3 sequence (DNA): TGTGCCAGCAGCGTAGATCCGGCGGGGAACTCCTACGAGCAGTACTTC. V and J are TRBV9 and TRBJ2-7, with D possibly TRBD2 on 6 matching bases. CDR1 and CDR2 from the germline V gene are SGDLS and YYNGEE. V lost 0 bases to trimming and J lost 0 bases, with 13 bases between them. This CDR3 has 16 residues.

V gene TRBV4-1 combines with J gene TRBJ2-7, with 11 positions matching TRBD2. Germline CDR1 MGHRA, CDR2 YSYEKL. V dropped 0 bases and J dropped 3; count of bases not matched to a gene: 10. The CDR3 is 18 amino acids. CDR3 amino acids: CASSQDLGLAGGYYEQYF. The CDR3 coding sequence is TGCGCCAGCAGCCAAGATCTGGGTCTAGCGGGGGGTTACTACGAGCAGTACTTC.

CDR3 region: CASRLQGNQPQHF. CDR3 bases: TGTGCCAGCAGACTCCAGGGTAATCAGCCCCAGCATTTT. The gene calls are TRBV27 and TRBJ1-5; maybe TRBD1 (5 bases). This CDR3 is built from 13 residues. The germline CDR1 and CDR2 sequences are MNHEY and SMNVEV (reference sequence). Trimming took off 6 bases at V and 4 bases at J, with 10 bases between the two ends.

The chain uses TRBV5-6 and TRBJ2-2; no reliable D call. Germline CDR1 is SGHDT and CDR2 is YYEEEE. The CDR3 length is 15 residues. V was shortened by 0 bases and J by 4 bases, with 10 bases between the two germline ends. The CDR3 nucleotides read TGTGCCAGCAGCTTGGACAGTTTGAGCACCGGGGAGCTGTTTTTT. Protein product: CASSLDSLSTGELFF.